This entry describes one T cell receptor beta chain. Amplification of TCR beta CDR3 regions used RNA as the template. TCR CDR3 regions were first amplified by RT-PCR with HTBI primers. TCRdb processed the multiplex PCR reads anew with MiXCR; each CDR3 protein has one entry. This table has around 420,000 distinct CDR3 sequences, about 15% appearing once. The study based diagnoses on clinical symptoms, serum thyroxine and TRAb, thyroid ultrasound and orbital computed tomography. This sample is drawn from a study of T cells in Graves' hyperthyroidism and ophthalmopathy. The CDR3 consists of 16 residues. Germline V gene data show CDR1 as LNHDA and CDR2 as SQIVND (reference sequence). Trimming at V came to 4 bases and at J to 5 bases, leaving 12 bases not matched to a gene.

The J gene is TRBJ2-5, the V gene TRBV19; TRBD1 matches at 8 bases. Sequencing used blood. The receptor's source is a woman younger than 30 with Graves' hyperthyroidism. The CDR3 DNA reads as TGTGCCAGTAGTACCCGGACAGGGCAACCATGGGAGACCCAGTACTTC. As protein: CASSTRTGQPWETQYF.